The 9 T cell receptor beta chains below all came from one sample that was sequenced in a study of T cell responses to AZD1222 COVID-19 vaccine (dated by TCRdb to the early 2020s). The time point label of this sample denotes: baseline before first vaccination. To prepare the library, the immunoSEQ multiplex PCR assay was applied. The clones in this table, taken by TCRdb from immuneACCESS, are in-frame only. Not every clone is retained; where verified, under half of the shortfall comes from an unresolved V gene, and the cause of the rest is unknown. The sample contains 140,000 to 150,000 clones, approximately 90% of them found a single time. Clones ranked in the top ten supply under 4.5% of the sample. The specimen was peripheral blood, collected on day 0 of AZD1222 vaccination. The receptors stem from an adult in good health.

This chain links TRBV2 with TRBJ1-4; a weak D match, TRBD1 (6 bases). Trimming took 8 bases from V and 2 from J, leaving 9 bases between them. CDR3 length: 13 amino acids. Germline V gene sequence: CDR1 SNHLY, CDR2 FYNNEI. The CDR3 DNA follows: TGTGCCAGCTATAGGGGGACTAATGAAAAACTGTTTTTT. Its translation: CASYRGTNEKLFF.

The chain joins TRBV27 to TRBJ1-6; 10 bases are a match to TRBD1. J gave up 9 bases and V 4 bases, and 12 bases lay outside the gene matches. CDR3 length: 17 residues. Germline V CDR1 and CDR2: MNHEY, SMNVEV (reference sequence). Here the CDR3 reads CASSSGTGVPGSSPLHF. DNA of the CDR3: TGTGCCAGCAGTTCCGGGACAGGGGTTCCTGGTAGTTCACCCCTCCACTTT.

J is TRBJ2-3 and V is TRBV2; either TRBD1 or TRBD2 may supply D (5 bases each). Looked up from germline, CDR1 is SNHLY and CDR2 is FYNNEI. Deletions cut 4 bases from V and 2 bases from J, with 10 bases between. This CDR3 comprises 14 residues. The CDR3 DNA reads as TGTGCCAGCAGTGTTGGGACCTACACAGATACGCAGTATTTT. Protein product: CASSVGTYTDTQYF. Looking up the rest from reference TRBV2 and TRBJ2-3 gives the full variable domain: EPEVTQTPSHQVTQMGQEVILRCVPISNHLYFYWYRQILGQKVEFLVSFYNNEISEKSEIFDDQFSVERPDGSNFTLKIRSTKLEDSAMYFCASSVGTYTDTQYFGPGTRLTVL.

V gene TRBV7-9 combines with J gene TRBJ2-5; the D gene could be TRBD1 or TRBD2 (6 bases each). CDR1 and CDR2 from the germline V gene are SEHNR and FQNEAQ (reference sequence). The CDR3 has 15 amino acids. Trimming left V 1 base short and J 2 bases short, with 11 bases between. This CDR3 reads CASSLEGGKQETQYF. DNA for the CDR3: TGTGCCAGCAGCTTAGAGGGGGGCAAACAAGAGACCCAGTACTTC.

The rearrangement joins TRBV28 to TRBJ2-3; D unclear. CDR1 MDHEN and CDR2 SYDVKM come from the germline V gene. This CDR3 region has 16 residues. V was trimmed by 5 bases and J by 6 bases, leaving 21 bases between them. The CDR3 region is CASSQVTKGKRDTQYF. CDR3 in DNA: TGTGCCAGCAGTCAAGTGACAAAGGGTAAACGCGATACGCAGTATTTT.

The chain combines TRBV18 with TRBJ2-5; possibly TRBD2 for D (5 bases). The CDR3 length is 16 residues. V gave up 3 bases and J gave up 4 bases, with 18 bases separating them. CDR1 is KGHSH and CDR2 is LQKENI in the germline V gene. The CDR3 here is CASSPLAPNGRETQYF. Written as DNA, the CDR3 is TGTGCCAGCTCACCGTTAGCGCCGAACGGCCGAGAGACCCAGTACTTC.

The chain couples TRBV7-2 to TRBJ2-4; 8 bases are shared with TRBD1. From germline, CDR1 is SGHTA and CDR2 FQGNSA. Trimming took 5 bases from V and 6 from J; bases not matched to a gene: 6. The CDR3 contains 14 residues. The CDR3 DNA is TGTGCCAGCAGCACCCGGGACAGGCTAAACATTCAGTACTTC. Encoded protein: CASSTRDRLNIQYF.

The chain couples TRBV10-1 to TRBJ2-1, with TRBD2 matching over 8 bases. Germline trimming cut 9 bases from V and 4 bases from J; bases unmatched to any gene: 5. CDR1 is WNHNN, CDR2 SYGVQD, per germline (reference sequence). This CDR3 is 13 amino acids long. The CDR3 DNA follows: TGCGCCAGTGGTGGACTAGCTTACAATGAGCAGTTCTTC. This codes for CASGGLAYNEQFF.

The chain is built from TRBV19 and TRBJ2-1; D is possibly TRBD1 (5 bases). CDR1 LNHDA and CDR2 SQIVND come from the germline V gene (reference sequence). The V end was cut by 3 bases, the J end by 1 base, with 10 bases between. This CDR3 spans 15 amino acids. Here the CDR3 DNA reads TGTGCCAGTAGTATCGGTACAGGTTCCTACAATGAGCAGTTCTTC. This sequence encodes CASSIGTGSYNEQFF. Full variable domain (outside the CDR3, taken from reference TRBV19 and TRBJ2-1): DGGITQSPKYLFRKEGQNVTLSCEQNLNHDAMYWYRQDPGQGLRLIYYSQIVNDFQKGDIAEGYSVSREKKESFPLTVTSAQKNPTAFYLCASSIGTGSYNEQFFGPGTRLTVL.